Described below is a single TCR beta chain sequence and its context. The germline gives CDR1 SNHLY, CDR2 FYNNEI. This CDR3 has 11 amino acids. The ends were cut back, 6 bases at V and 10 bases at J, with 12 bases in the middle. These data are taken from a study of blood T cell repertoires in COVID-19. About the research overall: In each case, the material was cDNA or gDNA derived from T cells, B-cell-depleted T cells, or PBMCs.

Authors' processing steps: It was from reference gene primer amplification that nucleated cell counts were estimated. Method: immunoSEQ multiplex PCR; TCRdb's copy keeps in-frame clones and lacks some. V and J calls plus clone size are reproduced from that table; the DNA served to infer D and trimming. Of over 150,000 clones in the sample, around 80% were seen once. Adults between about 18 and 89 years of age took part from 24 US areas. Cohort placement rested on clinical history that participants reported themselves. This clonotype was sampled from a woman aged 70-85 years in a cohort exposed to, infected with or recovered from COVID-19 (not recorded which). Sequencing used PBMCs or T cells enriched from blood (not recorded which). The gene calls are TRBV2 and TRBJ1-1; perhaps TRBD1 as D (6 bases). In DNA form, the CDR3 reads TGTGCCAGCAGGACGGACAGTCGAGCTTTCTTT. The encoded protein is CASRTDSRAFF. Filled out from reference TRBV2 and TRBJ1-1, the complete variable domain reads EPEVTQTPSHQVTQMGQEVILRCVPISNHLYFYWYRQILGQKVEFLVSFYNNEISEKSEIFDDQFSVERPDGSNFTLKIRSTKLEDSAMYFCASRTDSRAFFGQGTRLTVV.